This TCR beta chain stems from a study of cytomegalovirus exposure and HLA in healthy donors. This clone occurred once. PCR was performed using 60 Vbeta and 13 Jbeta primers. The method was immunoSEQ multiplex PCR; TCRdb's version includes in-frame clones alone and lacks a portion of them. The repertoire holds roughly 6,100 clones, 51% seen once, with 5% to 6% in the top ten. The sequenced sample consisted of PBMCs. This receptor was identified in a man aged 25 to 45 in good health and CMV-seropositive.

The CDR3 reads CAQSRDGNTIYF. The CDR3 DNA sequence: TGTGCCCAATCCCGGGATGGAAACACCATATATTTT. The rearrangement uses TRBV30 and TRBJ1-3; the D is unclear. The CDR3 runs to 12 residues. V lost 8 bases and J 3 bases, leaving 11 bases between the germline ends. Germline V gene data show CDR1 as GTSNPN and CDR2 as SVGIG (reference sequence).